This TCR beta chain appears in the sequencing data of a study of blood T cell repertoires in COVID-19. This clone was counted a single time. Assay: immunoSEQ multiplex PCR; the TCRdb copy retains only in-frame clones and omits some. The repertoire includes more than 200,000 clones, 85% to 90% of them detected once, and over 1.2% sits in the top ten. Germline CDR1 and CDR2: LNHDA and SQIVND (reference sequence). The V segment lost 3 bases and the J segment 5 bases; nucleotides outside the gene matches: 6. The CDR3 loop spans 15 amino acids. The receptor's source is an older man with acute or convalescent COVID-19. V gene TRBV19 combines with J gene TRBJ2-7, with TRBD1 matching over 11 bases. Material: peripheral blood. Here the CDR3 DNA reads TGTGCCAGTAGTATCGGCGGGACAGGGGGGGACGAGCAGTACTTC. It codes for CASSIGGTGGDEQYF.